This TCR beta chain was recovered during a study of naive CD8 T cells in extremely preterm neonates. About the research overall: Reported adult age range differs: roughly 24-50 years versus about 18-50 years. Study-level results: Compared with older groups, preterm CDR3s were shorter, with fewer N additions and less trimming. Productive template counts varied among preterm samples, a noted limitation.

Sorted cells: live naive CD8+ T cells, CD45RA+CCR7+, Annexin V-negative. Produced via immunoSEQ multiplex PCR; TCRdb's table is partial and in-frame only. Here the sample spans fewer than 6,500 clones, around 97% being singletons. A remark on this clone: The antigen is undetermined.

The CDR3 extends over 14 amino acids. V was shortened by 8 bases and J by 7 bases, with 18 bases between the two germline ends. Germline V CDR1 and CDR2: LNHNV, YYDKDF (reference sequence). The receptor was isolated from a human donor in good health. The material sequenced was naive CD8+ T cells from blood. The chain uses TRBV15 and TRBJ2-4; D might be TRBD2 (5 bases). This chain's CDR3 is CATARARPPNIQYF. The DNA for the CDR3 is TGTGCCACCGCGAGGGCACGTCCCCCGAACATTCAGTACTTC.